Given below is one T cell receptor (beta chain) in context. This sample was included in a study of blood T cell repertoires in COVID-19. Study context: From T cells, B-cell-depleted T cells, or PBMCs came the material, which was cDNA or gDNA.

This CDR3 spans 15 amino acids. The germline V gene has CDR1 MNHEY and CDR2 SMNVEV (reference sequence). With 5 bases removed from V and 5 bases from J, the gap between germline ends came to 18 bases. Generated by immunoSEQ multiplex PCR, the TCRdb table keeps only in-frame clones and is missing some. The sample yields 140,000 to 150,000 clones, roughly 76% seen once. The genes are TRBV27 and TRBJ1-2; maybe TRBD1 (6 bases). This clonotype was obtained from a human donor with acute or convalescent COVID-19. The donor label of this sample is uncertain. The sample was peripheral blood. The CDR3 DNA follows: TGTGCCAGCAGTCACCCCGGGCAGGGGATTTATGGCTACACCTTC. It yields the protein CASSHPGQGIYGYTF.